The clone carrying this T cell receptor beta chain showed up just a few times. The data are from a study of shared clonotypes between healthy human individuals. This CDR3 region has 15 residues. Trimming took off 5 bases at V and 4 bases at J, with 14 bases between the two ends. CDR1 LNHNV and CDR2 YYDKDF come from the germline V gene (reference sequence). Profiled with immunoSEQ multiplex PCR; TCRdb holds only in-frame clones, not every one. The sample contains 530,000 or so clones, approximately 79% of which appear only once. This chain joins TRBV15 and TRBJ1-4; D gene unclear. The sequenced sample was PBMCs. The receptor comes from a woman aged 40 to 50 in good health. Some clones in this sample may be carry-over from other donors' samples. In nucleotides, the CDR3 is TGTGCCACCAGCCCACCGGGAGTCCGTAATGAAAAACTGTTTTTT. It specifies CATSPPGVRNEKLFF.